This T cell receptor (beta chain) appears in the sequencing data of a study of T cell clones after liver transplantation. Across the whole study: Post-transplant blood was tracked for graft-donor-reactive T cell clones identified in a pre-transplant mixed lymphocyte reaction. Timepoints were pre-transplant, pre-withdrawal, and after withdrawal was completed or failed.

Thawed unstimulated PBMCs were FACS-sorted by CD3, CD4 and CD8 into two populations. Study conclusions and caveats: Conclusions were preliminary, with small, heterogeneous patient groups.

Worth noting for this clone: Its matching antigen is unknown.

The method was immunoSEQ multiplex PCR; TCRdb's version includes in-frame clones alone and lacks a portion of them. The repertoire holds roughly 100,000 clones, with roughly 80% as singletons. This specimen was CD4+ T cells from blood, taken before liver transplant. This receptor was obtained from a human donor who received a liver transplant.

In DNA, the CDR3 is TGTGCCAGCAGCCCCGGGGGGGATTCGCAGTTCTTC. Protein: CASSPGGDSQFF. The rearrangement joins TRBV7-6 to TRBJ2-1; 8 nucleotides align to TRBD2. This CDR3 is 12 amino acids long. J gave up 12 bases and V 5 bases, and 6 bases lay outside the gene matches. CDR1 and CDR2 from the germline V gene are SGHVS and FNYEAQ.